This TCR beta chain was captured in a study of graft-versus-host responses after intestinal transplantation. Assay: immunoSEQ multiplex PCR; the TCRdb copy retains only in-frame clones and omits some. The sample gives about 12,000 clones, about 86% of which show up once; around half is in the top ten. V was pared by 4 bases and J by 5 bases, with 12 bases between. There are 13 residues in the CDR3. Germline V gives CDR1 SGHRS, CDR2 YFSETQ. The specimen comprised PBMCs, sampled approximately 120 days after transplant. The chain uses TRBV5-1 and TRBJ2-5, with D unresolved. This clonotype was obtained from a human patient who received an intestinal transplant, so some T cells may come from the graft donor. CDR3 sequence: CASSPTPPETQYF. The CDR3 bases are TGCGCCAGCAGCCCGACTCCCCCCGAGACCCAGTACTTC.